The 11 T cell receptor beta chains in this list originate from one sample, sequenced in a study of blood T cell repertoires in COVID-19. Profiling relied on immunoSEQ multiplex PCR, and the TCRdb table lists in-frame clones only, not all of them. The profile shows 250,000 to 350,000 clones, around 85% of them singletons. Sequenced input: PBMCs or T cells enriched from blood (not recorded which). All receptors come from a woman aged 40 to 50 who had recovered from COVID-19.

The genes are TRBV11-2 and TRBJ2-7; 12 bases map to TRBD2. CDR1 is SGHAT and CDR2 is FQNNGV in the germline V gene. The CDR3 has 17 amino acids. J lost 3 bases, V lost 5 bases, and 11 bases had no gene match. CDR3 coding DNA: TGTGCCAGCAGCCCGAAGACTAGCGGGAGAAAAAACTACGAGCAGTACTTC. Residues: CASSPKTSGRKNYEQYF.

The chain combines TRBV7-9 with TRBJ2-3; 16 bases line up with TRBD2. There are 19 residues in the CDR3. The germline gives CDR1 SEHNR, CDR2 FQNEAQ (reference sequence). The CDR3 reads CVARPGLAGGPAHTDTQYF. DNA for the CDR3: TGTGTGGCGAGGCCGGGACTAGCGGGAGGGCCCGCGCACACAGATACGCAGTATTTT.

The rearrangement joins TRBV2 to TRBJ1-5; D ambiguous. Germline CDR1 and CDR2: SNHLY and FYNNEI. This CDR3 region has 12 residues. Trimming removed 1 base from V and 9 bases from J, with 7 bases in between. CDR3: CASSEGRAPQHF. As DNA, the CDR3 is TGTGCCAGCAGTGAAGGGAGAGCGCCCCAGCATTTT. The whole variable domain, filled in from reference TRBV2 and TRBJ1-5, reads EPEVTQTPSHQVTQMGQEVILRCVPISNHLYFYWYRQILGQKVEFLVSFYNNEISEKSEIFDDQFSVERPDGSNFTLKIRSTKLEDSAMYFCASSEGRAPQHFGDGTRLSIL.

The chain has TRBV5-1 and TRBJ2-5; possibly TRBD1 for D (5 bases). This CDR3 spans 16 amino acids. V lost 1 base and J 0 bases, leaving 13 bases between the germline ends. Germline V CDR1 and CDR2: SGHRS, YFSETQ. This chain's CDR3 is CASSLWQGIDQETQYF. CDR3 bases: TGCGCCAGCAGCTTGTGGCAGGGAATAGACCAAGAGACCCAGTACTTC.

V and J are TRBV5-1 and TRBJ1-1, with TRBD1 identical over 7 bases. V lost 0 bases, J lost 4 bases, and 6 bases stayed unmatched. The CDR3 length is 15 residues. Germline V gives CDR1 SGHRS, CDR2 YFSETQ. As DNA, the CDR3 is TGCGCCAGCAGCTTGGCCGGGACAGAAGTCACTGAAGCTTTCTTT. It is translated as CASSLAGTEVTEAFF.

The chain joins TRBV15 to TRBJ2-5; 9 nucleotides agree with TRBD1. CDR3 length: 15 amino acids. The V segment lost 4 bases and the J segment 5 bases; nucleotides outside the gene matches: 8. CDR1 and CDR2 from the germline V gene are LNHNV and YYDKDF (reference sequence). The DNA of the CDR3 is TGTGCCACCAGCACGGGACAGGGTTATTCGGAGACCCAGTACTTC. Protein sequence: CATSTGQGYSETQYF.

V usage is TRBV4-3 and J usage is TRBJ1-2; 7 bases are a match to TRBD1. CDR3 size: 15 residues. The germline V gene encodes CDR1 LGHNA and CDR2 YSLEER. Unmatched junction bases numbered 9, after V lost 5 bases and J lost 3 bases. The CDR3, as DNA: TGCGCCAGCAGCAAAGCGGAAGGACAGGACTATGGCTACACCTTC. Protein: CASSKAEGQDYGYTF.

Only a few counts were recorded for this clone. The rearrangement joins TRBV2 to TRBJ2-1; 13 bases align to TRBD2. V shed 8 bases, J shed 8 bases, and the junction held 9 bases outside the gene matches. Germline V gene sequence: CDR1 SNHLY, CDR2 FYNNEI. CDR3 size: 15 residues. CDR3 DNA sequence: TGTGCCAGCCAGTTAGGGACTAGCGGGGCCGATGAGCAGTTCTTC. Its translation: CASQLGTSGADEQFF.

The V call is TRBV28, the J call TRBJ2-7; TRBD2 matches at 11 bases. From germline, CDR1 is MDHEN and CDR2 SYDVKM. This CDR3 region has 12 residues. Trimming removed 5 bases from V and 12 bases from J; junction bases left unmatched: 6. In DNA, the CDR3 is TGTGCCAGCAGTGGGACTAGCGGCGGCATGTACTTC. Translating it yields CASSGTSGGMYF.

The chain carries TRBV30 and TRBJ1-5; D gene ambiguous. The CDR3 contains 13 residues. Germline CDR1 and CDR2: GTSNPN and SVGIG (reference sequence). Trimming shortened V by 2 bases and J by 0 bases, and 5 bases separated the two germline ends. The CDR3 sequence: CAWSWSSNQPQHF. In nucleotides, the CDR3 is TGTGCCTGGAGTTGGAGTAGCAATCAGCCCCAGCATTTT.

This clone occurred once. V is TRBV15 and J is TRBJ1-1; D is unresolved. CDR1 and CDR2 from the germline V gene are LNHNV and YYDKDF (reference sequence). CDR3 length equals 15 residues. Trimming pared 7 bases from V and 3 bases from J, leaving 18 bases between. Written as DNA, the CDR3 is TGTGCCACCACCCCAATGCGGGGTGGGGACACTGAAGCTTTCTTT. It codes for CATTPMRGGDTEAFF.